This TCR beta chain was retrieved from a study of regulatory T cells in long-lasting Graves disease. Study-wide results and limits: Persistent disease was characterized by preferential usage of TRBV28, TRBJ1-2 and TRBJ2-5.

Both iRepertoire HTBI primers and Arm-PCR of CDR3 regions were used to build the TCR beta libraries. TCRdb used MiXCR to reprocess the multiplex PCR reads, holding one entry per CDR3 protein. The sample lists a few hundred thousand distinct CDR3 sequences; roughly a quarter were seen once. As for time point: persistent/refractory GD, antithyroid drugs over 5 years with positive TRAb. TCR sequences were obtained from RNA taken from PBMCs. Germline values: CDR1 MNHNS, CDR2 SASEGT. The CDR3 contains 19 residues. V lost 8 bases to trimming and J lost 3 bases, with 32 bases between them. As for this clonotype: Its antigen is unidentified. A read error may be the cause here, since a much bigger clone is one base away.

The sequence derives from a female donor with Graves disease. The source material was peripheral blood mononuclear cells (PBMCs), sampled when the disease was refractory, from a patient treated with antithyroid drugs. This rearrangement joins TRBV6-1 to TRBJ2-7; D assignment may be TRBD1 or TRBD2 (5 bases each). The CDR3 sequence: CASFPVAHFTGASHYEQYF. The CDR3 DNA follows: TGTGCCAGCTTCCCAGTGGCCCATTTCACCGGGGCTTCACACTACGAGCAGTACTTC.